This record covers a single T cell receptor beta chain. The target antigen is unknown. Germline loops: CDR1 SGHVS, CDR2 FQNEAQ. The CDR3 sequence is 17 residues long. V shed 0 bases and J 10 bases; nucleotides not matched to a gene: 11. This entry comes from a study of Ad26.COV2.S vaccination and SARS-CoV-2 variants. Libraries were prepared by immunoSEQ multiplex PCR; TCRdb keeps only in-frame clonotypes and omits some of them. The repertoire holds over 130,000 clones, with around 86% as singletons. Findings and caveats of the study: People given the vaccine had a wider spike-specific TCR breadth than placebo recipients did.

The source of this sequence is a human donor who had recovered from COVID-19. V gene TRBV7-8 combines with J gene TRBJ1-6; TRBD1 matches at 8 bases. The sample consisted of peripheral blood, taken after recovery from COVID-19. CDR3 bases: TGTGCCAGCAGCTTAGCCTCTGGAGGACAGGGACGATCACCCCTCCACTTT. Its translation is CASSLASGGQGRSPLHF.